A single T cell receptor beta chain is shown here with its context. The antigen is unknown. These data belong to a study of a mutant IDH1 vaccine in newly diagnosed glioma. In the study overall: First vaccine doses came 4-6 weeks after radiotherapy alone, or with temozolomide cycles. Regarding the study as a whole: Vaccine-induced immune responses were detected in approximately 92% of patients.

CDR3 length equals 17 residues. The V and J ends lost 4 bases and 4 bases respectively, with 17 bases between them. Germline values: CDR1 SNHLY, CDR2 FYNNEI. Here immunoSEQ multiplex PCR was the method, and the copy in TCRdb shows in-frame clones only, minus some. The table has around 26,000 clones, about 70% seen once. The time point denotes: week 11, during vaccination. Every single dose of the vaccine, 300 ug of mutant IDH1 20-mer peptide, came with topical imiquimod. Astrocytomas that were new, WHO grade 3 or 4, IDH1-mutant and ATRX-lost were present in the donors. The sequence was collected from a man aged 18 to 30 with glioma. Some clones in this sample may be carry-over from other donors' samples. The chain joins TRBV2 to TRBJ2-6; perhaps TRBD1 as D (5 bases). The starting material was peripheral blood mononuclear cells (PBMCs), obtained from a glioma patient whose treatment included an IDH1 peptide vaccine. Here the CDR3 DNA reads TGTGCCAGCAGTGGAGAATTGGGGCCCGCGGGGGCCAACGTCCTGACTTTC. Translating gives CASSGELGPAGANVLTF.